A selection of T cell receptor beta chains follows, all from one sample in a study of lymphopenia after photon versus proton radiotherapy. Sequenced by immunoSEQ multiplex PCR; TCRdb stores in-frame clones only, minus some. This sample carries roughly 45,000 clones, 85% of them seen once, and the ten largest clones take 2.2%. The starting material was peripheral blood, obtained from a patient treated with photon-based radiotherapy. The receptors here all came from a man aged 35-49 years with gastric cancer. The CDR3 runs from the conserved cysteine through the conserved F or W. The order of the fields is D gene, V gene, J gene, clone size, CDR3 protein, CDR3 DNA. D genes are given only for firm matches. Part of the rows lack a size; the others show once, few, many or a class for expanded clones.

>NA|TRBV16|TRBJ2-7|NA
CASSPLDTSYEQYF
TGTGCCAGCAGCCCCCTGGACACCTCCTACGAGCAGTACTTC
>NA|TRBV5-1|TRBJ1-4|NA
CASSLGIGVANEKLFF
TGCGCCAGCAGCTTAGGTATAGGGGTAGCTAATGAAAAACTGTTTTTT
>NA|TRBV2|TRBJ1-2|NA
CASSEASRGYGYTF
TGTGCCAGCAGTGAAGCCAGCCGGGGCTATGGCTACACCTTC
>TRBD1|TRBV5-4|TRBJ2-7|NA
CASSLAGTGNDEQYF
TGTGCCAGCAGCTTGGCCGGGACAGGGAACGACGAGCAGTACTTC
>TRBD1|TRBV7-8|TRBJ1-2|NA
CASSLDRITYTF
TGTGCCAGCAGCTTGGACAGGATTACCTACACCTTC
>TRBD1|TRBV6-1|TRBJ2-5|NA
CASSAGTGTETQYF
TGTGCCAGCAGTGCTGGGACAGGGACAGAGACCCAGTACTTC
>NA|TRBV27|TRBJ1-1|NA
CASRIRQASDTEAFF
TGTGCCAGCAGAATACGACAGGCCTCGGACACTGAAGCTTTCTTT
>NA|TRBV7-9|TRBJ1-2|NA
CASSQDSYGYTF
TGTGCCAGCAGCCAAGACAGCTATGGCTACACCTTC
>NA|TRBV30|TRBJ2-6|NA
CAWTTGSGANVLTF
TGTGCCTGGACAACAGGGAGTGGGGCCAACGTCCTGACTTTC
>TRBD1|TRBV27|TRBJ1-2|NA
CASSLGTETNYGYTF
TGTGCCAGCAGTTTAGGGACAGAGACTAACTATGGCTACACCTTC
>NA|TRBV7-9|TRBJ1-2|NA
CASSSTTANYGYTF
TGTGCCAGCAGCTCAACTACAGCTAACTATGGCTACACCTTC
>NA|TRBV14|TRBJ2-7|NA
CASSPQDYEQYF
TGTGCCAGCAGCCCACAGGATTACGAGCAGTACTTC
>TRBD1|TRBV5-1|TRBJ1-4|NA
CASATGGDEKLFF
TGCGCCAGCGCTACAGGGGGCGATGAAAAACTGTTTTTT
>NA|TRBV9|TRBJ1-1|NA
CASSVVSGANTEAFF
TGTGCCAGCAGCGTAGTGTCGGGGGCGAACACTGAAGCTTTCTTT
>NA|TRBV7-7|TRBJ2-7|NA
CASSPPYF
TGTGCCAGCAGCCCCCCGTACTTC
>NA|TRBV7-9|TRBJ1-2|NA
CASSLGREGYTF
TGTGCCAGCAGCTTGGGTAGGGAAGGCTACACCTTC
>NA|TRBV30|TRBJ1-1|NA
CAWSLGANTEAFF
TGTGCCTGGAGTTTGGGGGCGAACACTGAAGCTTTCTTT
>NA|TRBV4-3|TRBJ1-1|NA
CASSQDLGTSTEAFF
TGCGCCAGCAGCCAAGATTTAGGGACCTCGACTGAAGCTTTCTTT
>TRBD1|TRBV7-2|TRBJ1-3|NA
CASTGQGSGNTIYF
TGTGCCAGCACCGGACAGGGCTCTGGAAACACCATATATTTT
>TRBD1|TRBV19|TRBJ2-2|NA
CASNPQGANTGELFF
TGTGCCAGTAACCCGCAGGGGGCGAACACCGGGGAGCTGTTTTTT
>TRBD1|TRBV4-3|TRBJ1-6|NA
CASSQDPGGLYNSPLHF
TGCGCCAGCAGCCAAGATCCAGGGGGGTTGTATAATTCACCCCTCCACTTT
>NA|TRBV7-6|TRBJ1-1|NA
CASSSGTREAQAFF
TGTGCCAGCAGCTCCGGGACACGGGAAGCCCAAGCTTTCTTT
>TRBD1|TRBV2|TRBJ1-2|NA
CASSPPGQGYNYGYTF
TGTGCCAGCAGTCCGCCGGGACAGGGGTATAACTATGGCTACACCTTC
>TRBD1|TRBV7-2|TRBJ1-2|medium-sized
CASSLQLSGGTGIGYTF
TGTGCCAGCAGCTTGCAATTAAGCGGTGGGACAGGGATCGGCTACACCTTC
>TRBD1|TRBV19|TRBJ2-7|NA
CASSISRTGSYEQYF
TGTGCCAGTAGTATATCCCGGACAGGGAGCTACGAGCAGTACTTC
>TRBD1|TRBV12-5|TRBJ1-2|NA
CASGLVPGTGGDDGYTF
TGTGCTAGTGGTTTGGTACCAGGGACAGGGGGCGATGATGGCTACACCTTC
>TRBD2|TRBV9|TRBJ2-7|NA
CASSGREGGRPPWQYF
TGTGCCAGCAGCGGCCGGGAGGGAGGAAGACCTCCCTGGCAGTACTTC
>TRBD1|TRBV5-1|TRBJ1-4|once
CASSWTGDNEKLFF
TGCGCCAGCAGCTGGACAGGGGACAATGAAAAACTGTTTTTT
>NA|TRBV19|TRBJ1-1|NA
CASSFPGGGPRGAFF
TGTGCCAGTAGCTTCCCGGGGGGGGGTCCCCGGGGAGCTTTCTTT
>TRBD1|TRBV6-5|TRBJ1-2|NA
CASSYGTGASGYTF
TGTGCCAGCAGTTACGGGACAGGGGCTAGCGGCTACACCTTC
>NA|TRBV5-1|TRBJ2-3|NA
CASSQTTRSEDTQYF
TGCGCCAGCAGCCAGACGACTCGTTCGGAAGATACGCAGTATTTT
>TRBD1|TRBV11-2|TRBJ2-1|NA
CASSLARAGGSYNEQFF
TGTGCCAGCAGCTTAGCGAGGGCAGGGGGCTCCTACAATGAGCAGTTCTTC
>NA|TRBV18|TRBJ1-1|NA
CASSPLGLNTEAFF
TGTGCCAGCTCACCCCTGGGGTTGAACACTGAAGCTTTCTTT